Given below is one TCR beta chain in context. Its antigen is not identified. These data originate in a study of T cell responses to AZD1222 COVID-19 vaccine. Points from the study as a whole: Baseline seropositivity occurred in only a handful of AZD1222 recipients. Repertoire samples came only from after the peak T cell response. Researchers report vaccine-associated CD4 TCRs spanning spike, with dominance at 160-218 and 743-854.

Trimming stripped 1 base from V and 5 bases from J, with 6 bases between. The CDR3 is 13 residues long. Pooling was applied to second doses at about 4 or about 12 weeks. TCRdb's copy holds only in-frame clones and misses some; the assay was immunoSEQ multiplex PCR. The table records about 150,000 clones, 90% to 95% of them present only once. The TCR comes from an adult who received the AZD1222 COVID-19 vaccine. The sample in question was peripheral blood, obtained 28 days after the second AZD1222 dose. This chain connects TRBV12-3 or TRBV12-4 to TRBJ2-1; D unresolved. The DNA of the CDR3 is TGTGCCAGCAGTTTAGGTTCCGACAATGAGCAGTTCTTC. Protein sequence: CASSLGSDNEQFF.